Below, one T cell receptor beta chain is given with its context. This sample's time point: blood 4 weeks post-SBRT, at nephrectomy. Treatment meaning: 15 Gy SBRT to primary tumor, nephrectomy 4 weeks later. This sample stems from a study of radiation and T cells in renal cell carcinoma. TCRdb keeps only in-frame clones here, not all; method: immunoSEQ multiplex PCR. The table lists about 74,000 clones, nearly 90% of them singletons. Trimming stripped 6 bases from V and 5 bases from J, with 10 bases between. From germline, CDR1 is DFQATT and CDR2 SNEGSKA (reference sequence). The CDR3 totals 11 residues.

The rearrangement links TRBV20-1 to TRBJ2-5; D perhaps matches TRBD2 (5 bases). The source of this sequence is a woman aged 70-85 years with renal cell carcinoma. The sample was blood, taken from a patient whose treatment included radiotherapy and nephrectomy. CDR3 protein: CSAEAEETQYF. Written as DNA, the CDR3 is TGCAGTGCGGAGGCGGAGGAGACCCAGTACTTC.